These T cell receptor beta chains were read from a single sample in a study of shared clonotypes between healthy human individuals. The assay was immunoSEQ multiplex PCR, and TCRdb's table has in-frame clones only and misses some. This sample has roughly 2 million clones, with almost 96% found just once. The specimen was naive CD4+ T cells sorted from blood. These receptor sequences come from a young man in good health. Both conserved end residues are part of each CDR3. Fields, in order: V gene, clone size, J gene, D gene, CDR3 protein, CDR3 DNA. The D gene is left open where the match is weak. The listing skips clone size in some rows; elsewhere it reads once, few, many or a size class.

>TRBV9|few|TRBJ2-3|TRBD2
CASSVGGSTDTQYF
TGTGCCAGCAGCGTGGGGGGGAGCACAGATACGCAGTATTTT
>TRBV5-1|-|TRBJ2-3|TRBD1
CASSFSSGTGGTDTQYF
TGCGCCAGCAGCTTTTCCTCCGGGACAGGGGGCACAGATACGCAGTATTTT
>TRBV18|-|TRBJ2-2|-
CASSPLNANTGELFF
TGTGCCAGCTCACCACTGAACGCGAACACCGGGGAGCTGTTTTTT
>TRBV27|-|TRBJ1-5|-
CASRNLGGAEGPQHF
TGTGCCAGCCGAAATCTTGGTGGGGCCGAGGGGCCCCAGCATTTT
>TRBV7-2|-|TRBJ2-1|-
CASRSGPSSYNEQFF
TGTGCCAGCAGATCAGGGCCTAGCTCCTACAATGAGCAGTTCTTC
>TRBV10-3|-|TRBJ1-4|-
CAIRQEANEKLFF
TGTGCCATCAGGCAGGAAGCTAATGAAAAACTGTTTTTT
>TRBV30|once|TRBJ2-1|TRBD2
CAWTRGTSGYNEQFF
TGTGCCTGGACCAGAGGGACTAGCGGCTACAATGAGCAGTTCTTC
>TRBV19|-|TRBJ2-1|TRBD2
CASSELAGSGNEQFF
TGTGCCAGTAGCGAACTAGCGGGAAGTGGTAATGAGCAGTTCTTC
>TRBV27|-|TRBJ2-7|TRBD2
CASSTLSGTSGRAYEQYF
TGTGCCAGCAGTACCCTGTCCGGGACTAGCGGGCGGGCCTACGAGCAGTACTTC
>TRBV6-5|-|TRBJ1-6|-
CASSYSQASGNSPLHF
TGTGCCAGCAGTTACTCGCAGGCGTCTGGTAATTCACCCCTCCACTTT
>TRBV14|-|TRBJ2-7|-
CASSPQGGSEQYF
TGTGCCAGCAGCCCCCAAGGGGGGAGCGAGCAGTACTTC
>TRBV4-1|-|TRBJ2-2|-
CASSQVANTGELFF
TGCGCCAGCAGCCAAGTGGCGAACACCGGGGAGCTGTTTTTT
>TRBV5-1|-|TRBJ2-7|-
CASSFEGTGYEQYF
TGCGCCAGCAGCTTCGAGGGGACGGGCTACGAGCAGTACTTC
>TRBV27|-|TRBJ2-2|-
CASSLSAGGTGELFF
TGTGCCAGCAGTTTATCGGCTGGCGGGACCGGGGAGCTGTTTTTT
>TRBV5-1|-|TRBJ2-7|TRBD2
CASQTSGVSYEQYF
TGCGCCAGCCAAACTAGCGGAGTCTCCTACGAGCAGTACTTC
>TRBV30|-|TRBJ2-2|-
CAWSLRMRVKSGELFF
TGTGCCTGGAGTTTACGTATGCGAGTCAAATCCGGGGAGCTGTTTTTT
>TRBV6-5|-|TRBJ2-7|-
CASSYSWGGSGYEQYF
TGTGCCAGCAGTTACTCGTGGGGGGGCAGCGGGTACGAGCAGTACTTC
>TRBV19|-|TRBJ1-2|-
CASSAWIYGYTF
TGTGCCAGTAGTGCTTGGATCTATGGCTACACCTTC
>TRBV30|-|TRBJ2-3|-
CAWSGRVSTDTQYF
TGTGCCTGGAGTGGGCGGGTTAGCACAGATACGCAGTATTTT
>TRBV6-1|-|TRBJ1-6|TRBD1
CASSDGRGQVNSPLHF
TGTGCCAGCAGTGATGGTCGGGGACAGGTCAATTCACCCCTCCACTTT
>TRBV6-6|-|TRBJ1-1|-
CASSPGTEAFF
TGTGCCAGCAGCCCTGGAACTGAAGCTTTCTTT
>TRBV2|once|TRBJ2-2|-
CASSVDGPGELFF
TGTGCCAGCAGTGTAGACGGGCCCGGGGAGCTGTTTTTT
>TRBV6-5|-|TRBJ2-5|-
CASSYGAGEKETQYF
TGTGCCAGCAGTTACGGAGCAGGGGAAAAGGAGACCCAGTACTTC
>TRBV4-2|-|TRBJ1-3|-
CASSQEGSGNTIYF
TGTGCCAGCAGCCAAGAAGGCTCTGGAAACACCATATATTTT
>TRBV28|-|TRBJ2-5|-
CASSLGDSQGETQYF
TGTGCCAGCAGTTTGGGGGACTCTCAGGGGGAGACCCAGTACTTC
>TRBV9|once|TRBJ2-3|-
CASTRRTNGDTQYF
TGTGCCAGCACCCGAAGGACTAACGGGGATACGCAGTATTTT
>TRBV18|-|TRBJ2-3|TRBD2
CASSPRDTSGGISTDTQYF
TGTGCCAGCTCACCAAGGGACACTAGCGGGGGGATTAGCACAGATACGCAGTATTTT
>TRBV5-1|-|TRBJ2-3|TRBD1
CASSLSQGATDTQYF
TGCGCCAGCAGCTTGTCTCAGGGGGCAACAGATACGCAGTATTTT
>TRBV29-1|-|TRBJ2-5|-
CSVTGPPLLTQYF
TGCAGCGTAACCGGGCCTCCCTTGCTCACCCAGTACTTC
>TRBV9|-|TRBJ1-5|-
CASSQGSRQPQHF
TGTGCCAGCAGCCAAGGGAGCAGGCAGCCCCAGCATTTT
>TRBV27|-|TRBJ1-5|-
CASSLGREWPQHF
TGTGCCAGCAGTTTGGGACGGGAGTGGCCCCAGCATTTT
>TRBV27|-|TRBJ1-1|-
CASSLISNTEAFF
TGTGCCAGCAGTCTCATCAGCAACACTGAAGCTTTCTTT
>TRBV27|once|TRBJ2-1|-
CASSLFLAGSSYNEQFF
TGTGCCAGCAGTTTATTTCTAGCAGGGAGCTCCTACAATGAGCAGTTCTTC
>TRBV4-1|-|TRBJ1-3|-
CASSQEGNSGNTIYF
TGCGCCAGCAGCCAAGAGGGAAACTCTGGAAACACCATATATTTT
>TRBV5-1|-|TRBJ2-1|TRBD1
CASSLTGERTNEQFF
TGCGCCAGCAGCTTGACAGGGGAAAGGACTAATGAGCAGTTCTTC
>TRBV12-5|-|TRBJ1-5|TRBD1
CASGPWTGGDQPQHF
TGTGCTAGTGGCCCCTGGACAGGGGGTGATCAGCCCCAGCATTTT
>TRBV5-6|-|TRBJ1-1|TRBD1
CASSIGTGRMNTEAFF
TGTGCCAGCAGCATAGGGACAGGGCGCATGAACACTGAAGCTTTCTTT
>TRBV25-1|-|TRBJ1-1|-
CASSGSSTEAFF
TGTGCCAGCAGTGGGAGTAGCACTGAAGCTTTCTTT
>TRBV19|once|TRBJ2-1|TRBD1
CASSPLDRDYNEQFF
TGTGCCAGTAGTCCGCTCGACAGGGATTACAATGAGCAGTTCTTC
>TRBV9|-|TRBJ1-6|-
CASSAGPQNSPLHF
TGTGCCAGCAGCGCCGGGCCGCAGAATTCACCCCTCCACTTT
>TRBV7-9|-|TRBJ1-5|-
CASSLAQNQPQHF
TGTGCCAGCAGCTTAGCTCAGAATCAGCCCCAGCATTTT
>TRBV10-2|once|TRBJ1-2|-
CASSVGSTNYGYTF
TGCGCCAGCAGTGTGGGCAGCACTAACTATGGCTACACCTTC
>TRBV19|once|TRBJ2-7|-
CASTASWTGNGLVRF
TGTGCCAGTACCGCGAGTTGGACAGGGAATGGACTAGTGCGTTTC